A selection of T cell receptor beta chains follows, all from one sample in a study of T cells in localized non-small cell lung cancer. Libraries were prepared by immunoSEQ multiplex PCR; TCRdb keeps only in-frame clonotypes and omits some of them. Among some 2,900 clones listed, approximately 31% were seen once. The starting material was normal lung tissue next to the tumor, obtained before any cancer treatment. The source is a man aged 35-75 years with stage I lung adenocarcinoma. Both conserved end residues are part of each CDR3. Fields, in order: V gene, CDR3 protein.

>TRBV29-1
CSVVGGGDQPQHF
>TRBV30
CAWSVQQGPAHEQYF
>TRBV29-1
CSVGGGATTEAFF
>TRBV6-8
CASKTRTSGFQETQYF
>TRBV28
CASSLGYRNQPQHF
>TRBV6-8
CASRNRGADTQYF
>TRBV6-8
CASKPQGAGTEAFF
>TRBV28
CASSFWGGEVNTEAFF
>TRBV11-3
CASSWGGEADTQYF
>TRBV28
CASSSGQGALSGANVLTF
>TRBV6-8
CASSWSANYGYTF
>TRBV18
CASSPGLASEQYF
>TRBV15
CATSRGTGRSGNTIYF
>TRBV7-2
CASSFGGRETQYF
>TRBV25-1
CASSEFRTGGPEAFF
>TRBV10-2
CASSVGGLSNQPQHF
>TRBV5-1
CASSSSTGRNEQYF
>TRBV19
CASSISKLAGNEQFF
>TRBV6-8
CASNPTSFNEQFF
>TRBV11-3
CASSLKGGSLNYGYTF
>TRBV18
CASSSGTVTNQPQHF
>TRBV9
CASRLGTPGGTDTQYF
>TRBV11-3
CASSSQDRLGEKLFF
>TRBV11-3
CASSLDPANTEAFF
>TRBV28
CASSSRTTGELFF
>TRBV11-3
CASSLPGQAETQYF
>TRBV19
CASSSREGYTEAFF